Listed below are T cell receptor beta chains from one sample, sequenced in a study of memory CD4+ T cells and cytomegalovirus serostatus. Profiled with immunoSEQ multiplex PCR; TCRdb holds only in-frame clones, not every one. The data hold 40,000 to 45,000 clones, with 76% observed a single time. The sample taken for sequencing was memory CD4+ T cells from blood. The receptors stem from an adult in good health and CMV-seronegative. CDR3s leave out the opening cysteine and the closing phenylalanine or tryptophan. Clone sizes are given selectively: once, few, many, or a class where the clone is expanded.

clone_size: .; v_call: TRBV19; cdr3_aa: ASSLAKTYEQY
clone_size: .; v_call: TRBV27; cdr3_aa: ASSLRYAPGQRVNQPQH
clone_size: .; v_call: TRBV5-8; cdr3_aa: ASRLRGLAF
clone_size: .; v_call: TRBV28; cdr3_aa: ASSTGTGRQPQH
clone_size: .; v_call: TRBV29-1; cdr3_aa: SVVRQSRGTGELF
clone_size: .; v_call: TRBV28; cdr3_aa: ASSFFGDKGYEQY
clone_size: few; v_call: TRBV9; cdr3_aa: ASSVDGAYEQY
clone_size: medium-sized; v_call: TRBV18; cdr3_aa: ASSRQGEWTEAF
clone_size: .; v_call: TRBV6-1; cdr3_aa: ASSEQGIGINTEAF
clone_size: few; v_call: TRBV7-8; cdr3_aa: ASSLHVAYNTEPQH
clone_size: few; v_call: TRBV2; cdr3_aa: ASSWTGNENSPLH
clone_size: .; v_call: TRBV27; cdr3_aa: ASSPTGDYGYT
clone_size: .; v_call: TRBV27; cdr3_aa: ASRRLAGGSTDTQY
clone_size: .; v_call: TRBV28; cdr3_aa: ASSLRHLYNEQF
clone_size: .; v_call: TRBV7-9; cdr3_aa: ASTRQGDTEAF
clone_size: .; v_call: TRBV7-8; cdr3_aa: ASSLEATIGTF
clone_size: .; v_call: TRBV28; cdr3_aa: ASSLGTGPRFGYT
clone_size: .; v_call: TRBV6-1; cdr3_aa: ASSGDRVFYT
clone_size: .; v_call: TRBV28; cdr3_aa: ASTSDRALQPQH
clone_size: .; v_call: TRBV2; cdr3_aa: ASSEGGARTDTQY
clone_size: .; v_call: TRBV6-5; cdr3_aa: ASRWGADSGNTQY
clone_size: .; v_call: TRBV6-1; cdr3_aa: ASSAVTAALEQY
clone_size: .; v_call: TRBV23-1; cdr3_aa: ATVRRQHRNEQF
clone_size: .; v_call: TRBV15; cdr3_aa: ATSRLATGESSYNEQF
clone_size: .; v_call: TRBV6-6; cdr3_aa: ASNAPGQGSEQF
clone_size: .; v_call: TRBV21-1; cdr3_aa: ASSKKNTEAF
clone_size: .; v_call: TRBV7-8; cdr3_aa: ASSLEGGHRGNFNYGYT
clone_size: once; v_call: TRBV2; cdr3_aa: ASSEDVGNEQF
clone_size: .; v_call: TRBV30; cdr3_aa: AWSVQSGNEQF
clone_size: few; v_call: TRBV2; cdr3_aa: ASSKDSTIYGYT
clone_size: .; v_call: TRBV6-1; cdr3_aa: ASSEDRVGAQH
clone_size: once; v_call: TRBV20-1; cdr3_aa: SAKGNEQF
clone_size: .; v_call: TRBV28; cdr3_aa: ASSSGVYGYT
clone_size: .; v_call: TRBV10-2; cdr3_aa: ASSQILGPSYEQY
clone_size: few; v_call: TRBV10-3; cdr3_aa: AISPRNDEQF
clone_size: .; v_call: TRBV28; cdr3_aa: ASSPMEGTPGDNEQF
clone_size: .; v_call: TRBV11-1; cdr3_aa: ASSPSGGAPGELF
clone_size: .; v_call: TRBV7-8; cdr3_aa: ASSSPDFGGPSHEQY
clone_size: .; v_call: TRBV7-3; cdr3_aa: ASSLMLTGELF
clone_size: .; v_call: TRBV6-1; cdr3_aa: ASGGLWTGLDEQY
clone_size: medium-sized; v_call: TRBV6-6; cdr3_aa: ASTGTGSRNQPQH
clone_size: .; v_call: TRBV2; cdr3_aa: ASSDLGGLRLYNEQF
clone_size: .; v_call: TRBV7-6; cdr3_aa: ASSFSDNTEAF
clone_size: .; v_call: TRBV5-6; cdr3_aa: ASSKPGTEETQY
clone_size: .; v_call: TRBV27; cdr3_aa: ASRPGPRSYEQY
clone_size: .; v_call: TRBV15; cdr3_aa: ATSRGGQGDYEQY
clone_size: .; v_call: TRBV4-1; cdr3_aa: ASSSPGLGRFATEAF
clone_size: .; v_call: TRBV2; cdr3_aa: ASLDGKTNTEAF
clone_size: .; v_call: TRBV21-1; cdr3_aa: ASSKPQDRGPVAKNIQY
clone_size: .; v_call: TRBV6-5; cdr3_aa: ASTNGGAWYEQY
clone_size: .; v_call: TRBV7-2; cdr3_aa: ASSPTPSEGYT
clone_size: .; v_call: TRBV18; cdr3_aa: ASSPGQGNTGELF
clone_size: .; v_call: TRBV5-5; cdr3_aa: ASSSWYSNTGELF
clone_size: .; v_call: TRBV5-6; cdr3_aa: ASSFSGQPQH
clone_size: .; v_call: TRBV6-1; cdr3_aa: ASSDWTMSEKLF
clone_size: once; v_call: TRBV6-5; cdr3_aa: ASRPGTGYNQPQH